This TCR beta chain was recovered during a study of Ad26.COV2.S vaccination and SARS-CoV-2 variants. Study-level results: Vaccine recipients had higher spike-specific TCR breadth than placebo recipients.

This clone was observed at least ten times. Its specificity is unknown. As to treatment: 15 to 20 received Ad26.COV2.S at low or high dose, single or two shots; 5 received placebo; per-sample allocation not given. Samples were taken on day 63 after the first vaccine or placebo injection. Sequencing used immunoSEQ multiplex PCR; TCRdb keeps in-frame clones, though not all of them. The data show approximately 300,000 clones, 85% to 90% seen once. Unmatched junction bases numbered 8, after V lost 3 bases and J lost 6 bases. This CDR3 is 16 amino acids long. The germline gives CDR1 MNHEY, CDR2 SVGAGI. The input for sequencing was peripheral blood, taken in a trial of Ad26.COV2.S vaccine versus placebo. The rearrangement uses TRBV6-5 and TRBJ1-6; TRBD1 aligns across 7 bases. The origin of this receptor is a person between 18 and 59 years old who received the Ad26.COV2.S COVID-19 vaccine or a placebo. The CDR3 loop is CASSYSPTGANSPLHF. In DNA form, the CDR3 reads TGTGCCAGCAGTTATTCTCCCACAGGGGCTAATTCACCCCTCCACTTT.